A single sample gave rise to the 29 T cell receptor beta chains below, sequenced in a study of regulatory T cells in long-lasting Graves disease. As for time point: persistent/refractory GD, antithyroid drugs over 5 years with positive TRAb. Scientists built the TCR library using RNA that was extracted from PBMCs. According to the study, TCR beta libraries were built with iRepertoire HTBI primers and CDR3-region Arm-PCR. TCRdb reanalysed the multiplex PCR reads using MiXCR and keeps one entry per CDR3 protein. The sample holds 650,000 to 700,000 distinct CDR3 sequences, about 30% seen once. Material: peripheral blood mononuclear cells (PBMCs), obtained when the disease was refractory, from a patient treated with antithyroid drugs. These receptors all come from a female donor with Graves disease.

This sequence joins TRBV29-1 and TRBJ1-1; 9 bases match TRBD1. Germline loops: CDR1 SQVTM, CDR2 ANQGSEA. The CDR3 is 13 residues long. V shed 8 bases, J shed 5 bases, and the junction held 9 bases outside the gene matches. The CDR3 is CSSTGGRGTEAFF. CDR3 DNA: TGCAGCTCAACAGGGGGCAGGGGAACTGAAGCTTTCTTT.

The chain carries TRBV20-1 and TRBJ1-1; TRBD1 aligns across 9 bases. Germline assignment: CDR1 DFQATT and CDR2 SNEGSKA (reference sequence). The J segment lost 1 base and the V segment lost 2 bases, leaving 8 bases of the junction unmatched. The CDR3 is made up of 16 amino acids. CDR3 DNA: TGCAGTGCTAGACCCAACAGGGGGCTTGGGAACACTGAAGCTTTCTTT. The encoded protein is CSARPNRGLGNTEAFF.

Details on this clonotype: Given the absence of the conserved phenylalanine or tryptophan at the CDR3 end, a read error is likely. The V gene is TRBV5-1, the J gene TRBJ1-1, with D hard to call. The CDR3 spans 15 residues. CDR1 is SGHRS, CDR2 YFSETQ, per germline. Trimming cost V 0 bases and J 3 bases, with 12 bases left between them. CDR3 coding DNA: TGCGCCAGCAGCTTGGAAGTAGGATATCACACTGAAGCTTTCCTT. This sequence encodes CASSLEVGYHTEAFL.

This clonotype appeared a few times. This rearrangement joins TRBV2 to TRBJ2-2; D is possibly TRBD1 (5 bases). This CDR3 has 11 amino acids. CDR1 is SNHLY and CDR2 is FYNNEI in the germline V gene. V was pared by 8 bases and J by 5 bases, with 6 bases between. CDR3 nucleotides: TGTGCCAGCCACAGGACCGGGGAGCTGTTTTTT. Amino acid sequence: CASHRTGELFF.

This clonotype was observed a few times. This chain connects TRBV3-1 to TRBJ2-7; TRBD2 matches 13 bases. The ends lost 4 bases at V and 11 bases at J; junction bases unmatched: 5. The CDR3 is made up of 13 amino acids. Germline CDR1 LGHDT, CDR2 YNNKEL (reference sequence). The CDR3 DNA reads as TGTGCCAGCAGCCGGACTAGCGGGAGCCAGAAGTACTTC. Encoded protein: CASSRTSGSQKYF.

The chain uses TRBV5-5 and TRBJ1-1; unclear D gene. The ends were cut back, 2 bases at V and 3 bases at J, with 8 bases in the middle. This CDR3 spans 13 amino acids. The germline CDR1 and CDR2 sequences are SGHKS and YYEKEE (reference sequence). The CDR3: CASSFFGDTEAFF. The CDR3 nucleotides read TGTGCCAGCAGCTTTTTTGGGGACACTGAAGCTTTCTTT.

In its sample, this clonotype was seen a few times. The chain couples TRBV27 to TRBJ2-2, with a weak D call TRBD2 (6 bases). The CDR3 totals 14 residues. Germline V gene lookup returns CDR1 MNHEY and CDR2 SMNVEV (reference sequence). The V gene lost 7 bases and the J gene lost 6 bases, with 15 bases spanning the gap. CDR3 DNA sequence: TGTGCCAGCACTCCATGGGGGGAGGCCGGGGAGCTGTTTTTT. Its translation is CASTPWGEAGELFF.

To note about this clonotype: Sequence at one end of the junction differs from germline and may be a read error. V gene TRBV6-1 combines with J gene TRBJ1-1, with D perhaps TRBD1 (5 bases). CDR1 is MNHNS and CDR2 is SASEGT in the germline V gene. The CDR3 has 16 amino acids. Here the CDR3 reads CASRLAPGRSNTKAFF. The CDR3 region has the DNA TGTGCCAGCAGACTTGCGCCGGGACGGTCGAACACTAAAGCTTTCTTT.

As to this clonotype: Since a far larger clone is one base different, this is likely a read error. The genes are TRBV6-1 and TRBJ1-5; D not resolved. The germline V gene has CDR1 MNHNS and CDR2 SASEGT. This CDR3 comprises 14 residues. Written as DNA, the CDR3 is TGCGCCAGCAGTGGGTCGGGGAACAATCAGCCCCAGCATTTT. Protein: CASSGSGNNQPQHF.

Notes on this clonotype: At one end the junction does not follow the germline gene, possibly because of a read error. The chain links TRBV5-1 to TRBJ1-2, with no clear D. The CDR3 is 13 residues long. The germline V gene encodes CDR1 SGHRS and CDR2 YFSETQ. CDR3 DNA: TGCGGCAGCAGCTTGTCGGAAATAGGTGGCTACACCTTC. Amino acid sequence: CGSSLSEIGGYTF.

The rearrangement links TRBV7-9 to TRBJ2-7; perhaps D is TRBD1 or TRBD2 (5 bases each). The CDR3 runs 14 residues. Germline V gene lookup returns CDR1 SEHNR and CDR2 FQNEAQ (reference sequence). V lost 8 bases to trimming and J lost 2 bases, with 16 bases between them. As DNA, the CDR3 is TGTGCCAGCGGCCGAGAGGGGAAGCCCTACGAGCAGTACTTC. Protein product: CASGREGKPYEQYF. Full variable domain (rest looked up from reference TRBV7-9 and TRBJ2-7): DTGVSQNPRHKITKRGQNVTFRCDPISEHNRLYWYRQTLGQGPEFLTYFQNEAQLEKSRLLSDRFSAERPKGSFSTLEIQRTEQGDSAMYLCASGREGKPYEQYFGPGTRLTVT.

This clonotype has only a few counts. The chain combines TRBV30 with TRBJ1-2; a possible D gene is TRBD1 (5 bases). Germline V gives CDR1 GTSNPN, CDR2 SVGIG (reference sequence). Trimming shortened V by 2 bases and J by 3 bases, and 13 bases separated the two germline ends. The CDR3 extends over 14 amino acids. The DNA for the CDR3 is TGTGCCTGGAGTCTAGTAGGGACTTACTATGGCTACACCTTC. Amino acid sequence: CAWSLVGTYYGYTF. Full variable domain (rest looked up from reference TRBV30 and TRBJ1-2): SQTIHQWPATLVQPVGSPLSLECTVEGTSNPNLYWYRQAAGRGLQLLFYSVGIGQISSEVPQNLSASRPQDRQFILSSKKLLLSDSGFYLCAWSLVGTYYGYTFGSGTRLTVV.

Remarks on this clonotype: The CDR3 carries no conserved terminal phenylalanine or tryptophan, so it likely arises from a read error. This chain links TRBV2 with TRBJ1-5; 7 nucleotides line up with TRBD1. The ends lost 6 bases at V and 0 bases at J; junction bases unmatched: 17. CDR1 and CDR2 from the germline V gene are SNHLY and FYNNEI. This CDR3 has 19 amino acids. CDR3 sequence reads: CASRLPTGTAPNSNQPQHL. CDR3 in DNA: TGTGCCAGCAGACTACCCACCGGGACAGCCCCCAATAGCAATCAGCCCCAGCATCTT.

This clonotype was picked up one time. V usage is TRBV7-9 and J usage is TRBJ2-5, with 10 bases fitting TRBD1. Germline lookup yields CDR1 SEHNR and CDR2 FQNEAQ (reference sequence). The trim removed 4 bases at V and 1 base at J, leaving 6 bases unmatched. The CDR3 covers 16 residues. The CDR3 loop is CASSYRDRGAQETQYF. In nucleotides, the CDR3 is TGTGCCAGCAGCTACCGGGACAGGGGTGCCCAAGAGACCCAGTACTTC.

The V call is TRBV6-2 or TRBV6-3, the J call TRBJ1-5; 8 nucleotides agree with TRBD1. The CDR3 has 14 amino acids. CDR1 and CDR2 from the germline V gene are MNHEY and SVGEGT. With 5 bases clipped from V and 5 bases from J, the junction kept 5 bases outside the gene matches. The CDR3 protein is CASSGLTGDQPQHF. Written as DNA, the CDR3 is TGTGCCAGCAGTGGATTGACAGGGGATCAGCCCCAGCATTTT.

The gene calls are TRBV29-1 and TRBJ1-2, with D hard to call. V was cut by 6 bases and J by 2 bases, with 7 bases left in between. Germline CDR1 is SQVTM and CDR2 is ANQGSEA. This CDR3 comprises 11 residues. The CDR3 here is CSVWQNYGYTF. Written as DNA, the CDR3 is TGCAGCGTGTGGCAGAACTATGGCTACACCTTC.

Of note for this clonotype: A read error may produce the germline difference seen at one junction end. The chain carries TRBV19 and TRBJ1-1; D not certain. The CDR3 contains 14 residues. Germline CDR1 LNHDA, CDR2 SQIVND (reference sequence). CDR3 amino acids: CASSILGGHTEAFF. CDR3 DNA sequence: TGTGCCAGTAGTATATTAGGAGGGCACACTGAAGCCTTCTTT.

The chain joins TRBV5-1 to TRBJ2-5, with D possibly matching TRBD1 (5 bases). Per the germline V gene, CDR1 is SGHRS and CDR2 is YFSETQ. The V gene lost 4 bases and the J gene lost 5 bases, with 15 bases spanning the gap. There are 14 residues in the CDR3. The CDR3 loop is CASSPGLTGETQYF. The DNA for the CDR3 is TGCGCCAGCAGCCCTGGTCTTACAGGCGAGACCCAGTACTTC.

V and J are TRBV11-2 and TRBJ1-2, with TRBD1 matching over 9 bases. This CDR3 has 13 residues. The V gene's germline CDR1 is SGHAT and CDR2 FQNNGV. The V gene end was trimmed by 5 bases and the J gene end by 10 bases; junction bases not matched to a gene: 8. The CDR3 nucleotides read TGTGCCAGCAGCAATTCTCTACAGGGGGCCTACACCTTC. Translated: CASSNSLQGAYTF.

This clonotype came up a few times. The chain carries TRBV5-1 and TRBJ1-1; D is unresolved. This CDR3 region has 17 residues. Germline CDR1 SGHRS, CDR2 YFSETQ. The V end lost 4 bases, the J end lost 1 base, and 20 bases lay between the germline ends. The CDR3 region is CASSDPHGSFGNTEAFF. CDR3 nucleotide sequence: TGCGCCAGCAGCGATCCGCATGGCTCATTTGGGAACACTGAAGCTTTCTTT.

The chain is built from TRBV30 and TRBJ1-4; a weak D match, TRBD1 (5 bases). CDR1 and CDR2 from the germline V gene are GTSNPN and SVGIG (reference sequence). The V gene lost 2 bases and the J gene lost 2 bases, with 15 bases spanning the gap. The CDR3 is made up of 16 amino acids. For the CDR3, the DNA is TGTGCCTGGAGTTCCTCTCCCAGGGCGACTAATGAAAAACTGTTTTTT. The encoded protein is CAWSSSPRATNEKLFF. The complete variable domain, with remaining parts taken from reference TRBV30 and TRBJ1-4, reads SQTIHQWPATLVQPVGSPLSLECTVEGTSNPNLYWYRQAAGRGLQLLFYSVGIGQISSEVPQNLSASRPQDRQFILSSKKLLLSDSGFYLCAWSSSPRATNEKLFFGSGTQLSVL.

This clonotype was seen more than once but under ten times. The chain employs TRBV3-1 and TRBJ1-4, with TRBD1 matching 9 bases. Trimming at V came to 4 bases and at J to 5 bases, leaving 5 bases not matched to a gene. This CDR3 is 15 amino acids long. Germline lookup yields CDR1 LGHDT and CDR2 YNNKEL (reference sequence). CDR3 nucleotides: TGTGCCAGCAGCCCCACAGGGGGCCGGAATGAAAAACTGTTTTTT. Protein product: CASSPTGGRNEKLFF.

Only a few counts were recorded for this clonotype. J is TRBJ1-4 and V is TRBV12-3 or TRBV12-4; D ambiguous. The CDR3 has 13 residues. V was pared by 3 bases and J by 5 bases, with 7 bases between. Here the CDR3 DNA reads TGTGCCAGCAGTTTCCTCCCGAATGAAAAACTGTTTTTT. Amino acids: CASSFLPNEKLFF.

V is TRBV19 and J is TRBJ1-2; weak D call: TRBD1 (5 bases). The length of the CDR3 is 14 residues. The germline gives CDR1 LNHDA, CDR2 SQIVND (reference sequence). Trimming shortened V by 5 bases and J by 2 bases, and 12 bases separated the two germline ends. The CDR3 protein is CASSPLGTNYGYTF. The DNA of the CDR3 is TGTGCCAGTAGTCCCCTTGGGACCAACTATGGCTACACCTTC.

V and J are TRBV20-1 and TRBJ2-7; no firm D call. This CDR3 is 12 amino acids long. Germline CDR1 is DFQATT and CDR2 is SNEGSKA (reference sequence). Trimming removed 6 bases from V and 6 bases from J, with 15 bases in between. The CDR3 region is CSATRGLIEQYF. CDR3 DNA sequence: TGCAGTGCAACTCGTGGGTTGATCGAGCAGTACTTC.

The rearrangement uses TRBV3-1 and TRBJ2-7; possibly TRBD2 for D (6 bases). The V end was cut by 0 bases, the J end by 3 bases, with 9 bases between. CDR1 and CDR2 from the germline V gene are LGHDT and YNNKEL (reference sequence). The CDR3 is 14 residues long. CDR3 DNA sequence: TGTGCCAGCAGCCAAGACAGGGAGGTCTACGAGCAGTACTTC. The encoded protein is CASSQDREVYEQYF.

This clonotype has a handful of counts. The chain has TRBV12-3 or TRBV12-4 and TRBJ1-1; D remains unclear. The CDR3 totals 14 residues. V lost 7 bases and J 4 bases, leaving 16 bases between the germline ends. This chain's CDR3 is CASTQVRAGTEAFF. CDR3 sequence (DNA): TGTGCCAGCACCCAGGTGAGGGCCGGCACTGAAGCTTTCTTT.

The V call is TRBV11-2, the J call TRBJ2-4; 7 nucleotides agree with TRBD2. Germline loops: CDR1 SGHAT, CDR2 FQNNGV. The V and J ends lost 0 bases and 12 bases, in that order; junction bases with no gene match: 8. This CDR3 region has 14 residues. This chain's CDR3 is CASSLDVVTSSQYF. DNA of the CDR3: TGTGCCAGCAGCTTAGATGTCGTGACTAGCAGTCAGTACTTC.

A few counts support this clonotype. In nucleotides, the CDR3 is TGTGCCAGCAGTAAGTCAGGGACTGAAGCTTTCTTT. Amino acid sequence: CASSKSGTEAFF. The chain uses TRBV6-2 or TRBV6-3 and TRBJ1-1, with D possibly matching TRBD1 (5 bases). Per germline, CDR1 MNHEY and CDR2 SVGEGT. V dropped 5 bases and J dropped 5 bases, with 9 bases sitting between them. This CDR3 comprises 12 residues.